Following are 14 T cell receptor beta chains from one sample sequenced in a study of control samples from healthy donors and cancer patients. Assay: immunoSEQ multiplex PCR; the TCRdb copy retains only in-frame clones and omits some. The profile shows some 96,000 clones, more than 75% of them singletons. The sequencing sample was made of blood. These receptors were taken from a woman between 50 and 59 years old in good health.

This chain uses TRBV9 with TRBJ1-2; 8 bases are a match to TRBD1. Per germline, CDR1 SGDLS and CDR2 YYNGEE. The CDR3 loop spans 15 amino acids. V gave up 0 bases and J gave up 6 bases; unmatched junction bases: 7. CDR3 amino acids: CASSVALDRVHGYTF. In nucleotides, the CDR3 is TGTGCCAGCAGCGTAGCCCTGGACAGGGTGCATGGCTACACCTTC. Combining the CDR3 with reference TRBV9 and TRBJ1-2 gives the whole variable domain DSGVTQTPKHLITATGQRVTLRCSPRSGDLSVYWYQQSLDQGLQFLIQYYNGEERAKGNILERFSAQQFPDLHSELNLSSLELGDSALYFCASSVALDRVHGYTFGSGTRLTVV.

In this sample, this clone turned up once. The V call is TRBV10-1, the J call TRBJ2-4, with D possibly matching TRBD1 (6 bases). The CDR3 runs to 15 residues. With 10 bases removed from V and 0 bases from J, the gap between germline ends came to 16 bases. Germline CDR1 is WNHNN and CDR2 is SYGVQD (reference sequence). The CDR3 loop is CATTGQGTAKNIQYF. CDR3 in DNA: TGCGCCACCACCGGGCAGGGGACAGCCAAAAACATTCAGTACTTC.

V and J are TRBV19 and TRBJ2-1; D gene unclear. Germline loops: CDR1 LNHDA, CDR2 SQIVND (reference sequence). The germline V and J ends were trimmed by 3 bases and 10 bases, with 16 bases remaining between them. The CDR3 consists of 14 residues. This CDR3 is CASSMGQPGLEQFF. CDR3 DNA sequence: TGTGCCAGTAGTATGGGCCAACCCGGGTTGGAGCAGTTCTTC.

V and J are TRBV4-1 and TRBJ2-1; D unclear. The CDR3 covers 15 residues. Trimming removed 0 bases at V and 2 bases at J, with 8 bases between. The germline V gene encodes CDR1 MGHRA and CDR2 YSYEKL. CDR3 amino acids: CASSQDTGAYNEQFF. CDR3 DNA sequence: TGCGCCAGCAGCCAAGATACCGGCGCCTACAATGAGCAGTTCTTC.

This clone was observed once. The chain combines TRBV7-3 with TRBJ1-1; unclear D gene. The CDR3 has 14 amino acids. V was clipped by 4 bases and J by 6 bases, with 15 bases between them. CDR1 and CDR2 (germline): SGHTA, FQGTGA. CDR3 region: CASSSSPGTAEAFF. CDR3 in DNA: TGTGCCAGCAGCTCGTCGCCGGGAACCGCTGAAGCTTTCTTT.

The rearrangement joins TRBV30 to TRBJ2-2; D uncertain. Germline V gene lookup returns CDR1 GTSNPN and CDR2 SVGIG (reference sequence). V was clipped by 6 bases and J by 5 bases, with 19 bases between them. This CDR3 contains 15 residues. CDR3 nucleotide sequence: TGTGCCTGTCCTGGGTTGGGTTTTGGGACCGGGGAGCTGTTTTTT. Protein product: CACPGLGFGTGELFF.

This chain uses TRBV18 with TRBJ2-7, with D tentatively TRBD1 or TRBD2 (5 bases each). V was pared by 3 bases and J by 3 bases, with 12 bases between. The length of the CDR3 is 14 residues. Germline assignment: CDR1 KGHSH and CDR2 LQKENI. CDR3 in DNA: TGTGCCAGCTCACCGACGGGGCCCAACTACGAGCAGTACTTC. Residues: CASSPTGPNYEQYF.

The V and J genes are TRBV18 and TRBJ2-7; no reliable D call. The CDR3 contains 17 residues. CDR1 is KGHSH and CDR2 is LQKENI in the germline V gene. The V and J ends lost 2 bases and 1 base respectively, with 18 bases between them. In DNA, the CDR3 is TGTGCCAGCTCACCATCAAATTACTACCCCTCATCCTACGAGCAGTACGTC. It codes for CASSPSNYYPSSYEQYV.

The chain employs TRBV5-8 and TRBJ2-1; 8 nucleotides line up with TRBD2. This CDR3 is built from 15 residues. Germline V CDR1 and CDR2: SGHTS, YDEGEE. The V segment lost 4 bases and the J segment 5 bases; nucleotides outside the gene matches: 8. The CDR3: CASSRGGDYHNEQFF. The CDR3 DNA follows: TGTGCCAGCAGCCGGGGGGGGGACTACCACAATGAGCAGTTCTTC.

The V and J genes are TRBV5-1 and TRBJ2-3; D possibly corresponds to TRBD1 (5 bases). Germline V gene sequence: CDR1 SGHRS, CDR2 YFSETQ. V dropped 7 bases and J dropped 3 bases, with 6 bases sitting between them. CDR3 length: 11 residues. As DNA, the CDR3 is TGCGCCAGCGGACAAACAGATACGCAGTATTTT. Protein sequence: CASGQTDTQYF.

The J gene is TRBJ2-2, the V gene TRBV30; 7 bases line up with TRBD2. Germline V lookup: CDR1 GTSNPN, CDR2 SVGIG (reference sequence). The CDR3 length is 14 residues. J gave up 4 bases and V 8 bases, and 10 bases lay outside the gene matches. CDR3 loop: CARTGGIPTGELFF. The CDR3 bases are TGTGCCCGTACCGGGGGGATTCCCACCGGGGAGCTGTTTTTT.

The rearrangement joins TRBV6-6 to TRBJ2-7; possible D gene TRBD2, 6 bases. Germline CDR1 reads MNHNY; CDR2 reads SVGAGI (reference sequence). V was pared by 4 bases and J by 4 bases, with 8 bases between. The CDR3 runs 12 residues. The chain's CDR3 is CASSFSGYEQYV. The CDR3, as DNA: TGTGCCAGCAGTTTCAGCGGGTACGAGCAGTACGTC.

The DNA of the CDR3 is TGTGCCAGCAGCTTACGCGACAATTCCCTCGAGCAGTACTTC. Protein sequence: CASSLRDNSLEQYF. The chain carries TRBV11-1 and TRBJ2-7; no firm D call. Germline V gene sequence: CDR1 SGHAT, CDR2 FQDESV (reference sequence). The CDR3 consists of 14 residues. V shed 2 bases and J shed 6 bases, with 14 bases lying between them.

V and J are TRBV20-1 and TRBJ1-1; D perhaps matches TRBD1 (5 bases). Trimming pared 5 bases from V and 5 bases from J, leaving 9 bases between. Germline V lookup: CDR1 DFQATT, CDR2 SNEGSKA (reference sequence). CDR3 length: 11 residues. The CDR3 protein is CSASTVTEAFF. The CDR3 bases are TGCAGTGCTTCGACAGTAACTGAAGCTTTCTTT.